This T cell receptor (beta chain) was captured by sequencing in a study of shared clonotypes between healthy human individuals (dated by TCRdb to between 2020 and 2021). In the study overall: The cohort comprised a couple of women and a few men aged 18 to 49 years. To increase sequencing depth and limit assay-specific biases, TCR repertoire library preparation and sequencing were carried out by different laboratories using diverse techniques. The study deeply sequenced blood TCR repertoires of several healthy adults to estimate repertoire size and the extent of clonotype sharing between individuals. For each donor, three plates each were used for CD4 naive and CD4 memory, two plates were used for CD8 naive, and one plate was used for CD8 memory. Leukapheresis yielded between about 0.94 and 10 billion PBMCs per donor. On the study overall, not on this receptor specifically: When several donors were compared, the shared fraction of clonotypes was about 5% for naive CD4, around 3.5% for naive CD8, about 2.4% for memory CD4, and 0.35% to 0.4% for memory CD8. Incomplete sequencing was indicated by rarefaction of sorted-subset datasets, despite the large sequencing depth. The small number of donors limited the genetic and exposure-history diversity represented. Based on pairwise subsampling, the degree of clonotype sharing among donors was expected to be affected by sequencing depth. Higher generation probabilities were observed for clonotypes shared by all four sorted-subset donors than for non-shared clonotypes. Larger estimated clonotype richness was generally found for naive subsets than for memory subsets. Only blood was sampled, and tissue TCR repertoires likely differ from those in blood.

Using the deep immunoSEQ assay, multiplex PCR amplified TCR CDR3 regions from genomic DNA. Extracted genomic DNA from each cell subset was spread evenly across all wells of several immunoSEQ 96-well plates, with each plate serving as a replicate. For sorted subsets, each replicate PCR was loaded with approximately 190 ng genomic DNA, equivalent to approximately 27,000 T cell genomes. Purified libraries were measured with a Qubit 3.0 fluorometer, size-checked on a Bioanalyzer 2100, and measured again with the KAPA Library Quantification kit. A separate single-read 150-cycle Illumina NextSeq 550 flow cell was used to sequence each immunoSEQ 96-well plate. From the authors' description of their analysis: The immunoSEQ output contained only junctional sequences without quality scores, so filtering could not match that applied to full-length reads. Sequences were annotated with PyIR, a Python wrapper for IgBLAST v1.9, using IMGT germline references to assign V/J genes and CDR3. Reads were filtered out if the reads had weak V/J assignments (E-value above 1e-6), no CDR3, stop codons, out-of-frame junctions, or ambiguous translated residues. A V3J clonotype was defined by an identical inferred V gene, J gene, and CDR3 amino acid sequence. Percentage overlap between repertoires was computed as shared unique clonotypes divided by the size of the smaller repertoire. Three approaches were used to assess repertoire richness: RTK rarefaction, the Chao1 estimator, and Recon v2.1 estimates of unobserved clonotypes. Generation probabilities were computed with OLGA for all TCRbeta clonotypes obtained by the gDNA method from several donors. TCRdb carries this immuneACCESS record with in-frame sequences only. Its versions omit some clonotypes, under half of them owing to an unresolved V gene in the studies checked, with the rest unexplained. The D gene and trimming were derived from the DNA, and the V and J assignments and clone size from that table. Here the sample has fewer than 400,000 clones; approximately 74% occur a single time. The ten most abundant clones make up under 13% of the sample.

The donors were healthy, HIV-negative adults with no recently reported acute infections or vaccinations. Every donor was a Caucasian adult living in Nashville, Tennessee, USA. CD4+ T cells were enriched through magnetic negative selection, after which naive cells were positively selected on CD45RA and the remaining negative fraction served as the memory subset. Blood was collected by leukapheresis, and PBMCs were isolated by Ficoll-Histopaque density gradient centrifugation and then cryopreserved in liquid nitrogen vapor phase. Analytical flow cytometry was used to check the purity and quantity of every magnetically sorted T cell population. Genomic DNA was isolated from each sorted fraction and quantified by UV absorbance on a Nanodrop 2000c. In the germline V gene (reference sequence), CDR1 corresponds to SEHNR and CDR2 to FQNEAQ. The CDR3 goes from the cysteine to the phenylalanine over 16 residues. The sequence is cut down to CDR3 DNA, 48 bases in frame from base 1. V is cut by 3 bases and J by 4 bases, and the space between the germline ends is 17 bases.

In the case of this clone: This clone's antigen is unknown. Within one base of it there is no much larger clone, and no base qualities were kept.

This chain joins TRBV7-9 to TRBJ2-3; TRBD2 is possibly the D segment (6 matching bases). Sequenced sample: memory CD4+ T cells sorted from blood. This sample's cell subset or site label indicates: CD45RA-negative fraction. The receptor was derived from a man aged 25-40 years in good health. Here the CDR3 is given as CASSFGAGSSPDTQYF. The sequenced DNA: TGTGCCAGCAGCTTCGGGGCCGGGAGTTCCCCAGATACGCAGTATTTT. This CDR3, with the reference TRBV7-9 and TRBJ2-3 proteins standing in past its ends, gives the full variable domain DTGVSQNPRHKITKRGQNVTFRCDPISEHNRLYWYRQTLGQGPEFLTYFQNEAQLEKSRLLSDRFSAERPKGSFSTLEIQRTEQGDSAMYLCASSFGAGSSPDTQYFGPGTRLTVL.